Detailed here is one T cell receptor beta chain. This entry is derived from a study of blood T cell repertoires in COVID-19. Overall study: Sources were T cells, B-cell-depleted T cells, or PBMCs; the material itself was cDNA or gDNA.

Original processing notes: Estimation of nucleated cell counts was performed using reference gene primer amplification. Clones were sequenced by immunoSEQ multiplex PCR, and TCRdb holds only the in-frame ones, with some missing. V and J calls plus clone size are reproduced from that table; the DNA served to infer D and trimming. The data contain about 150,000 clones, more than 75% of them singletons. Trimming removed 8 bases at V and 2 bases at J, with 18 bases between. CDR1 is LGHDT and CDR2 is YNNKEL in the germline V gene (reference sequence). The CDR3 totals 15 residues. Sequenced material: peripheral blood. The TCR was taken from a man in his forties or fifties who had recovered from COVID-19. The chain recombines TRBV3-1 (or the pseudogene TRBV3-2) with TRBJ2-5; D perhaps matches TRBD1 (5 bases). CDR3 amino acids: CASGEQRTSQETQYF. The CDR3 coding sequence is TGTGCCAGCGGGGAACAACGGACATCACAAGAGACCCAGTACTTC.